Listed below are T cell receptor beta chains from one sample, sequenced in a study of blood T cells in healthy people across ages. From the 5' RACE reads, TCRdb called clonotypes with MiXCR, one entry per CDR3 protein. The sample shows 720,000 or so distinct CDR3 sequences, around 43% of them seen only once. Sequenced sample: blood. The receptors were sampled from a man older than 75 in good health. Each CDR3 is given with its conserved first and last residue. Each record gives: D gene, CDR3 length, V gene, clone size, J gene, CDR3 DNA, CDR3 protein. D genes are given only for firm matches. The size entry is marked missing in some rows and otherwise reads once, few, many or a size class.

d_gene: .
len: 14
v_gene: TRBV20-1
abundance: .
j_gene: TRBJ2-6
CDR3nt: TGCAGTGCTAGACCCTGCTCTGGGGCCAACGTCCTGACTTTC
CDR3aa: CSARPCSGANVLTF

d_gene: .
len: 13
v_gene: TRBV20-1
abundance: many
j_gene: TRBJ1-2
CDR3nt: TGCAGTGCTACAGACGATCCTAACTATGGCTACACCTTC
CDR3aa: CSATDDPNYGYTF

d_gene: TRBD2
len: 18
v_gene: TRBV9
abundance: many
j_gene: TRBJ2-1
CDR3nt: TGTGCCAGCAGCAAAGCGAGGGTAGCGGGGGGTCCCTACAATGAGCAGTTCTTC
CDR3aa: CASSKARVAGGPYNEQFF

d_gene: .
len: 15
v_gene: TRBV4-3
abundance: few
j_gene: TRBJ2-7
CDR3nt: TGCGCCAGCAGCCGACAAGGGACAAAAGGCTACGAGCAGTACTTC
CDR3aa: CASSRQGTKGYEQYF

d_gene: .
len: 15
v_gene: TRBV20-1
abundance: .
j_gene: TRBJ2-1
CDR3nt: TGCAGTGCTCCTCCTGGGGTTGGGGCATACAATGAGCAGTTCTTC
CDR3aa: CSAPPGVGAYNEQFF

d_gene: .
len: 12
v_gene: TRBV20-1
abundance: .
j_gene: TRBJ1-2
CDR3nt: TGCAGTGCTAACCCCAGGGGTTTTGGCTACACCTTC
CDR3aa: CSANPRGFGYTF

d_gene: TRBD2
len: 14
v_gene: TRBV29-1
abundance: many
j_gene: TRBJ2-7
CDR3nt: TGCAGCGTCACATGGACTAGCGGGAGCTACGAGCAGTACTTC
CDR3aa: CSVTWTSGSYEQYF

d_gene: TRBD1
len: 14
v_gene: TRBV3-1
abundance: many
j_gene: TRBJ2-7
CDR3nt: TGTGCCAGCAGCCGCGGGGACAGGGCCTACGAGCAGTACTTC
CDR3aa: CASSRGDRAYEQYF

d_gene: TRBD2
len: 16
v_gene: TRBV29-1
abundance: few
j_gene: TRBJ2-1
CDR3nt: TGCAGCGTCCGACTAGCGGATGGCTCGGTTTATGGTGAGCAGTTCTTC
CDR3aa: CSVRLADGSVYGEQFF

d_gene: .
len: 17
v_gene: TRBV5-4
abundance: .
j_gene: TRBJ2-2
CDR3nt: TGTGCCAGCAGCTTGGCCAGAGGAGCGGCGAACACCGGGGAGCTGTTTTTT
CDR3aa: CASSLARGAANTGELFF

d_gene: .
len: 13
v_gene: TRBV2
abundance: .
j_gene: TRBJ2-7
CDR3nt: TGTGCCAGCAGTCTTAGCAGGGAAGACGAGCAGTACTTC
CDR3aa: CASSLSREDEQYF

d_gene: .
len: 15
v_gene: TRBV20-1
abundance: .
j_gene: TRBJ1-2
CDR3nt: TGCAGTGCTAGAGTTCCAGGCAGGGCGGGCTATGGCTACACCTTC
CDR3aa: CSARVPGRAGYGYTF

d_gene: .
len: 14
v_gene: TRBV4-3
abundance: few
j_gene: TRBJ2-3
CDR3nt: TGCGCCAGCAGCCAAGATGCCCGATTAGATACGCAGTATTTT
CDR3aa: CASSQDARLDTQYF

d_gene: .
len: 15
v_gene: TRBV27
abundance: many
j_gene: TRBJ2-3
CDR3nt: TGTGCCAGCAGTACAGTCCTAGCCTGGGGAGATACGCAGTATTTT
CDR3aa: CASSTVLAWGDTQYF

d_gene: .
len: 18
v_gene: TRBV13
abundance: few
j_gene: TRBJ2-7
CDR3nt: TGTGCCAGCAGTTTAGAAGGACTCCGGGACGGAGCCTCCTACGAGCAGTACTTC
CDR3aa: CASSLEGLRDGASYEQYF

d_gene: .
len: 13
v_gene: TRBV5-1
abundance: .
j_gene: TRBJ1-1
CDR3nt: TGCGCCAGCCATAGGGGCGCGGGCACTGAAGCTTTCTTT
CDR3aa: CASHRGAGTEAFF

d_gene: .
len: 13
v_gene: TRBV11-3
abundance: .
j_gene: TRBJ2-2
CDR3nt: TGTGCCAGCAGCTTTGCTTCTACCGGGGAGCTGTTTTTT
CDR3aa: CASSFASTGELFF

d_gene: .
len: 14
v_gene: TRBV7-2
abundance: few
j_gene: TRBJ2-5
CDR3nt: TGTGCCAGCCGACCTACCGGGACACACGAGACCCAGTACTTC
CDR3aa: CASRPTGTHETQYF

d_gene: .
len: 15
v_gene: TRBV12-3/TRBV12-4
abundance: .
j_gene: TRBJ1-5
CDR3nt: TGTGCCAGCAGTTTAGCTCATAACTTCAATCAGCCCCAGCATTTT
CDR3aa: CASSLAHNFNQPQHF

d_gene: TRBD2
len: 17
v_gene: TRBV27
abundance: .
j_gene: TRBJ2-7
CDR3nt: TGCGCCAGCAGTTTGCAAGGACTAGCGGGAAGCTCCTACGAGCAGTACTTC
CDR3aa: CASSLQGLAGSSYEQYF

d_gene: TRBD2
len: 12
v_gene: TRBV7-6
abundance: .
j_gene: TRBJ2-7
CDR3nt: TGTGCCAGCAGCTCTCTAGCGGGCGAGCAGTACTTC
CDR3aa: CASSSLAGEQYF

d_gene: .
len: 14
v_gene: TRBV29-1
abundance: .
j_gene: TRBJ1-5
CDR3nt: TGCAGCGTCTCTATAGGGGGGAACAATCAGCCCCAGCATTTT
CDR3aa: CSVSIGGNNQPQHF

d_gene: .
len: 13
v_gene: TRBV29-1
abundance: few
j_gene: TRBJ1-2
CDR3nt: TGCAGCGTTGAAGATATTGAACAATCTGGCTACACCTTC
CDR3aa: CSVEDIEQSGYTF

d_gene: .
len: 14
v_gene: TRBV4-3
abundance: many
j_gene: TRBJ2-7
CDR3nt: TGCGCCAGCAGCCAAGATTCGGGGCCCTACGAGCAGTACTTC
CDR3aa: CASSQDSGPYEQYF

d_gene: TRBD1
len: 14
v_gene: TRBV6-6
abundance: many
j_gene: TRBJ2-7
CDR3nt: TGTGCCAGCAGTTACACAGGGGGATCATACGAGCAGTACTTC
CDR3aa: CASSYTGGSYEQYF

d_gene: TRBD2
len: 14
v_gene: TRBV4-2
abundance: .
j_gene: TRBJ2-4
CDR3nt: TGTGCCAACAGCCAAGAGGAAGGGACTAGGGAGCAGTACTTC
CDR3aa: CANSQEEGTREQYF

d_gene: TRBD1
len: 15
v_gene: TRBV5-1
abundance: .
j_gene: TRBJ2-3
CDR3nt: TGCGCCAGCAGCGTGGGAAGGACAGGGACAGATACGCAGTATTTT
CDR3aa: CASSVGRTGTDTQYF

d_gene: .
len: 12
v_gene: TRBV20-1
abundance: .
j_gene: TRBJ1-2
CDR3nt: TGCAGTGCTAGACAGGAACCCTATGGCTACACCTTC
CDR3aa: CSARQEPYGYTF

d_gene: .
len: 16
v_gene: TRBV4-3
abundance: .
j_gene: TRBJ2-7
CDR3nt: TGCGTCAGCAGCCAAGAGGGTTTAATCCCTTCCTACGAGCAGTACTTC
CDR3aa: CVSSQEGLIPSYEQYF

d_gene: .
len: 14
v_gene: TRBV7-7
abundance: .
j_gene: TRBJ2-5
CDR3nt: TGTGCCAGCAGCCGATCCGGGGAAAGGGGGACCCAGTACTTC
CDR3aa: CASSRSGERGTQYF

d_gene: TRBD2
len: 14
v_gene: TRBV5-1
abundance: few
j_gene: TRBJ2-3
CDR3nt: TGCGCCAGCAGCGTATCTAGCGGGGCAGATACGCAGTATTTT
CDR3aa: CASSVSSGADTQYF

d_gene: TRBD2
len: 13
v_gene: TRBV20-1
abundance: .
j_gene: TRBJ2-1
CDR3nt: TGCAGTGCTACCCGGGAGGGCCGGGAGACCCAGTTCTTC
CDR3aa: CSATREGRETQFF

d_gene: .
len: 15
v_gene: TRBV6-5
abundance: once
j_gene: TRBJ2-1
CDR3nt: TGTGCCAGCAGTTACAAGGGGGATCTATACAATGAGCAGTTCTTC
CDR3aa: CASSYKGDLYNEQFF

d_gene: .
len: 15
v_gene: TRBV20-1
abundance: .
j_gene: TRBJ2-7
CDR3nt: TGCAGTGCCAGGGAAGGACAGCGAGATTCCTACGAGCAGTACTTC
CDR3aa: CSAREGQRDSYEQYF

d_gene: TRBD1
len: 14
v_gene: TRBV27
abundance: .
j_gene: TRBJ1-4
CDR3nt: TGTGCCAGCGGAACGGACAGGCTAAATGAAAAACTGTTTTTT
CDR3aa: CASGTDRLNEKLFF

d_gene: .
len: 14
v_gene: TRBV28
abundance: few
j_gene: TRBJ2-5
CDR3nt: TGTGCCAGCGGAGGGGGCAGGGCACCGGAGACCCAGTACTTC
CDR3aa: CASGGGRAPETQYF

d_gene: .
len: 15
v_gene: TRBV6-5
abundance: few
j_gene: TRBJ2-1
CDR3nt: TGTGCCAGCAGTTACCTTGACAGGCCTTACAATGAGCAGTTCTTC
CDR3aa: CASSYLDRPYNEQFF

d_gene: .
len: 14
v_gene: TRBV20-1
abundance: few
j_gene: TRBJ2-7
CDR3nt: TGCAGTGCTAGAGTCCCAGCTGGCGGCTACGAGCAGTACTTC
CDR3aa: CSARVPAGGYEQYF

d_gene: .
len: 11
v_gene: TRBV20-1
abundance: few
j_gene: TRBJ2-7
CDR3nt: TGCAGTGCTAACAGAAACTACGAGCAGTACTTC
CDR3aa: CSANRNYEQYF

d_gene: .
len: 16
v_gene: TRBV21-1
abundance: .
j_gene: TRBJ2-3
CDR3nt: TGTGCCAGCAGCGAAGCGTTTAGCGGGGACACAGATACGCAGTATTTT
CDR3aa: CASSEAFSGDTDTQYF

d_gene: .
len: 14
v_gene: TRBV29-1
abundance: .
j_gene: TRBJ1-2
CDR3nt: TGCAGCGTTGAGATTGGAGGGAAAACCTATGGCTACACCTTC
CDR3aa: CSVEIGGKTYGYTF

d_gene: .
len: 13
v_gene: TRBV6-2/TRBV6-3
abundance: .
j_gene: TRBJ2-3
CDR3nt: TGTGCCAGCAGCCGCGTTGGTCTGGATACGCAGTATTTT
CDR3aa: CASSRVGLDTQYF